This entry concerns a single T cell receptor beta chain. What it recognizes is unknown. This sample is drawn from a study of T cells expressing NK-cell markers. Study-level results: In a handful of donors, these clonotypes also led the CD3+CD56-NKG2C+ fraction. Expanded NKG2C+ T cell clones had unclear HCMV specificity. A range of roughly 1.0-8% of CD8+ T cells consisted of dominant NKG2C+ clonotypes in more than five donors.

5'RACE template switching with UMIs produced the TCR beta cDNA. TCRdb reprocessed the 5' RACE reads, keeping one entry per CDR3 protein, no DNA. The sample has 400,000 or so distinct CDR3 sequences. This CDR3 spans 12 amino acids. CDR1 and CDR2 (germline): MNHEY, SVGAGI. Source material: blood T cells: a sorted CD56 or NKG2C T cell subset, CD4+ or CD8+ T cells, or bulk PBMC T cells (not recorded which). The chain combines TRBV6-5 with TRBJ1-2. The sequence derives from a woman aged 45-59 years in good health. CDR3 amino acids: CASAGPGYGYTF.